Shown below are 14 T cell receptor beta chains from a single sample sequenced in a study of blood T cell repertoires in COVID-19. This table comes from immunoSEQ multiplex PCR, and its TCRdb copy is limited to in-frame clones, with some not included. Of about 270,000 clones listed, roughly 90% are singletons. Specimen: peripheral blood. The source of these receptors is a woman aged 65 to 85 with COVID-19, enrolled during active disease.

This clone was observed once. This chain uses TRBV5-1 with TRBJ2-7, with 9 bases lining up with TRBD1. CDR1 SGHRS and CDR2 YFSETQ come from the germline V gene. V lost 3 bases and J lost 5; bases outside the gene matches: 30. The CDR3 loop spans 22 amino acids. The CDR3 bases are TGCGCCAGCAGCTCGTATTCCGTCTTAGATCGTTGGACCGGGACAGGGTCCCACGAGCAGTACTTC. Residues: CASSSYSVLDRWTGTGSHEQYF.

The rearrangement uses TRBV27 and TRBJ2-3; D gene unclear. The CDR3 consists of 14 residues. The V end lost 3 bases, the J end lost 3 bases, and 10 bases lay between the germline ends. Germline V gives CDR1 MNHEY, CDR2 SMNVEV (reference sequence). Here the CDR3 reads CASSFLDLTDTQYF. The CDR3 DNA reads TGTGCCAGCAGTTTTCTAGATTTGACAGATACGCAGTATTTT.

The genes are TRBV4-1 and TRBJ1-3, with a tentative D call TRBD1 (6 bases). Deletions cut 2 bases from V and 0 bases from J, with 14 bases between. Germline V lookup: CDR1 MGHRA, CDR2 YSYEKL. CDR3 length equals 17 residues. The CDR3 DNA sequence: TGCGCCAGCAGCCAAAGTCTGACAGGATCCTCTGGAAACACCATATATTTT. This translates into CASSQSLTGSSGNTIYF.

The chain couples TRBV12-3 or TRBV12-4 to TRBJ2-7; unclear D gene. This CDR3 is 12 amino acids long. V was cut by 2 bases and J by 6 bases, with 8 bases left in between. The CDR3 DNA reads TGTGCCAGCAGTTTAACAGCAACCGAGCAGTACTTC. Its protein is CASSLTATEQYF.

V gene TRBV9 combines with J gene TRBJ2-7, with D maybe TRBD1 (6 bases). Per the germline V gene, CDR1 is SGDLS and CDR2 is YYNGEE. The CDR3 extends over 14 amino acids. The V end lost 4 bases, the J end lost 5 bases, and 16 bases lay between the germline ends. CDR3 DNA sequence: TGTGCCAGCAGCTCAGGGGTCCCGGGAAACGAGCAGTACTTC. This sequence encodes CASSSGVPGNEQYF.

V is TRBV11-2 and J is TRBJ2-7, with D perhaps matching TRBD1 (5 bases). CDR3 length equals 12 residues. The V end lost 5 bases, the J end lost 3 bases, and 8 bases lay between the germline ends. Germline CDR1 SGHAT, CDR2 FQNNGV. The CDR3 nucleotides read TGTGCCAGCAGCCCAGACAGCTACGAGCAGTACTTC. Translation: CASSPDSYEQYF.

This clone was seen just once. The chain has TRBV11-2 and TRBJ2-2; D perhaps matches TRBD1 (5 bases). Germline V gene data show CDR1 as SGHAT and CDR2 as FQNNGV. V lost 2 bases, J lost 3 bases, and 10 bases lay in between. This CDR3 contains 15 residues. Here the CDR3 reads CASSLMGRDTGELFF. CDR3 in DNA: TGTGCCAGCAGCTTAATGGGGCGCGACACCGGGGAGCTGTTTTTT.

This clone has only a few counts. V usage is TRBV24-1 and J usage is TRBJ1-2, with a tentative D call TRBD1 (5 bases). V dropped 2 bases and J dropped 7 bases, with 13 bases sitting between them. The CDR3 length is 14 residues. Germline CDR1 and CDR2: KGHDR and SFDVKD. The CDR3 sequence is CATSDWDSAGGYTF. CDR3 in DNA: TGTGCCACCAGTGATTGGGACTCCGCGGGTGGCTACACCTTC.

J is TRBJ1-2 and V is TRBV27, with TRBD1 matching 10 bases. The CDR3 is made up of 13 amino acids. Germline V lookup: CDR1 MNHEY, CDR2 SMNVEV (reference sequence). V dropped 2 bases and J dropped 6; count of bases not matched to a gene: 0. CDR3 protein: CASSLGQGDGYTF. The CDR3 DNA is TGTGCCAGCAGTTTAGGACAGGGGGATGGCTACACCTTC.

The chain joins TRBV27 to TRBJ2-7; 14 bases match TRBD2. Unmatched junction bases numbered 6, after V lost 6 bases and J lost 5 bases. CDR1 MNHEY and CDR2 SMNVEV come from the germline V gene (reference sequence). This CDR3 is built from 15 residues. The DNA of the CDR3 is TGTGCCAGCAGGCCGACTAGCGGGGGGGCCAACGAGCAGTACTTC. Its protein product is CASRPTSGGANEQYF.

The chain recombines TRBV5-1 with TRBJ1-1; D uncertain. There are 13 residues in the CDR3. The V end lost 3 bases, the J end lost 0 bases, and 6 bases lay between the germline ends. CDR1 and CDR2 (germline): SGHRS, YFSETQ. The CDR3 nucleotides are TGCGCCAGCAGCTCTCGGGTGAACACTGAAGCTTTCTTT. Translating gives CASSSRVNTEAFF.

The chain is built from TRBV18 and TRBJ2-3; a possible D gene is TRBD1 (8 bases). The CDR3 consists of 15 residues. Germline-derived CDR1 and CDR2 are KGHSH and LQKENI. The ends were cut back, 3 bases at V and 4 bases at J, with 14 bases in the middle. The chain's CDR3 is CASSPWTGRADTQYF. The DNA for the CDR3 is TGTGCCAGCTCACCCTGGACAGGGAGGGCAGATACGCAGTATTTT.

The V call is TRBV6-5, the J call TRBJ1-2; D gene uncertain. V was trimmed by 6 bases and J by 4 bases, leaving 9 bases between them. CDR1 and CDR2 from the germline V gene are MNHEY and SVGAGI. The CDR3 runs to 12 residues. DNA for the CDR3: TGTGCCAGCAGGAGGGTTGGCTATGGCTACACCTTC. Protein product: CASRRVGYGYTF.

The CDR3 nucleotides are TGTGCCAGCACCCCCGTCAGGCAGGGGGCAGTCGATGGCTACACCTTC. It translates to CASTPVRQGAVDGYTF. This chain links TRBV6-6 with TRBJ1-2; 8 nucleotides match TRBD1. Germline V lookup: CDR1 MNHNY, CDR2 SVGAGI (reference sequence). V gave up 7 bases and J gave up 6 bases; unmatched junction bases: 16. The CDR3 is made up of 16 amino acids.